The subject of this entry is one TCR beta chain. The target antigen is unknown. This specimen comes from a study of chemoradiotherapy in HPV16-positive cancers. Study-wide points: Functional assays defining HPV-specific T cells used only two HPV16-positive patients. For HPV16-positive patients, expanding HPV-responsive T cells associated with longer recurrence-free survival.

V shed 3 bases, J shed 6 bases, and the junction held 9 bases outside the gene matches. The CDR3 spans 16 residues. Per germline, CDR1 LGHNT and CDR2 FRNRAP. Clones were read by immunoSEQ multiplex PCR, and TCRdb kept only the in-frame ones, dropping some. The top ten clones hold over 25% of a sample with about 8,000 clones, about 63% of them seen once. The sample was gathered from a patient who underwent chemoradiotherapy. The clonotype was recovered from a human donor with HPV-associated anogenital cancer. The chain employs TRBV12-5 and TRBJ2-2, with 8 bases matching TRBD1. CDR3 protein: CASGFDAGGFAGELFF. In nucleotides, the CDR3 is TGTGCTAGTGGTTTTGATGCAGGGGGCTTCGCCGGGGAGCTGTTTTTT.